The 32 T cell receptor beta chains below come from one sample, sequenced in a study of cytomegalovirus exposure and HLA in healthy donors. The study ran its PCR with 60 Vbeta and 13 Jbeta primers. Clones were read by immunoSEQ multiplex PCR, and TCRdb kept only the in-frame ones, dropping some. The sample holds more than 40,000 clones. The specimen sequenced was PBMCs. These receptors were collected from a man in his forties in good health and CMV-seropositive.

This sequence joins TRBV28 and TRBJ1-4; possible D gene TRBD1, 6 bases. The CDR3 totals 14 residues. The V gene's germline CDR1 is MDHEN and CDR2 SYDVKM. V lost 2 bases and J 8 bases, leaving 12 bases between the germline ends. CDR3 in amino acids: CASSLVGADEKLFF. As DNA, the CDR3 is TGTGCCAGCAGTTTAGTGGGGGCCGACGAAAAACTGTTTTTT.

The genes are TRBV19 and TRBJ1-1; no firm D call. The germline V gene has CDR1 LNHDA and CDR2 SQIVND (reference sequence). This CDR3 is built from 13 residues. The V and J ends lost 1 base and 1 base respectively, with 4 bases between them. In nucleotides, the CDR3 is TGTGCCAGTAGTATAGGCGGGAACACTGAAGCTTTCTTT. This translates into CASSIGGNTEAFF.

The chain couples TRBV9 to TRBJ2-6, with D hard to call. Trimming took off 0 bases at V and 0 bases at J, with 10 bases between the two ends. This CDR3 comprises 17 residues. Germline V gene sequence: CDR1 SGDLS, CDR2 YYNGEE. For the CDR3, the DNA is TGTGCCAGCAGCGTAGCCGTTTTCGTCTCTGGGGCCAACGTCCTGACTTTC. It encodes CASSVAVFVSGANVLTF.

V gene TRBV30 combines with J gene TRBJ1-5, with TRBD1 matching over 11 bases. This CDR3 has 16 amino acids. The J segment lost 5 bases and the V segment lost 2 bases, leaving 8 bases of the junction unmatched. The germline CDR1 and CDR2 sequences are GTSNPN and SVGIG (reference sequence). The CDR3 region is CAWSQRGQGGHQPQHF. CDR3 bases: TGTGCCTGGAGTCAAAGGGGACAGGGGGGCCATCAGCCCCAGCATTTT.

CDR3 bases: TGTGCCAGCAGTGAGGGGAGCGGGGACACAGATACGCAGTATTTT. Its protein product is CASSEGSGDTDTQYF. The chain has TRBV6-4 and TRBJ2-3, with 7 bases identical to TRBD2. CDR1 is MRHNA and CDR2 is SNTAGT in the germline V gene. The CDR3 runs 15 residues. V dropped 3 bases and J dropped 2; count of bases not matched to a gene: 5.

DNA of the CDR3: TGTGCCAGCAGCCAAGAGTCAAGCGGGAGGGCCCAGACCCAGTACTTC. Residues: CASSQESSGRAQTQYF. The chain uses TRBV4-2 and TRBJ2-5; TRBD2 matches at 10 bases. The length of the CDR3 is 16 residues. Trimming cost V 0 bases and J 6 bases; bases outside gene matches: 7. Germline CDR1 reads LGHNA; CDR2 reads YNFKEQ.

V and J are TRBV5-1 and TRBJ2-5; 15 bases are shared with TRBD2. CDR1 is SGHRS and CDR2 is YFSETQ in the germline V gene. V dropped 4 bases and J dropped 2; count of bases not matched to a gene: 3. The CDR3 runs 16 residues. CDR3 nucleotides: TGCGCCAGCAGCCCAGGACTAGCGGGGGGGCAAGAGACCCAGTACTTC. Its protein product is CASSPGLAGGQETQYF.

The chain uses TRBV7-2 and TRBJ2-3; 8 bases map to TRBD2. Trimming cost V 8 bases and J 5 bases; bases outside gene matches: 15. The CDR3 contains 16 residues. From germline, CDR1 is SGHTA and CDR2 FQGNSA. The CDR3 loop reads CASQVRGGGFGDTQYF. The CDR3 nucleotides read TGTGCCAGCCAGGTCCGGGGCGGGGGGTTTGGAGATACGCAGTATTTT.

The chain links TRBV11-2 to TRBJ2-7, with D tentatively TRBD1 (6 bases). The germline V gene has CDR1 SGHAT and CDR2 FQNNGV. V was shortened by 10 bases and J by 1 base, with 20 bases between the two germline ends. The CDR3 spans 15 residues. The CDR3 reads CATLHGGGGSYEQYF. DNA for the CDR3: TGTGCCACCCTTCATGGGGGCGGCGGTTCCTACGAGCAGTACTTC.

The chain carries TRBV5-1 and TRBJ2-3; 9 bases line up with TRBD1. The V segment lost 6 bases and the J segment 2 bases; nucleotides outside the gene matches: 7. CDR1 SGHRS and CDR2 YFSETQ come from the germline V gene. The CDR3 has 15 amino acids. CDR3 in DNA: TGCGCCAGCACCAGACAGGGGGGGACCACAGATACGCAGTATTTT. Its protein is CASTRQGGTTDTQYF. Looking up the rest from reference TRBV5-1 and TRBJ2-3 gives the full variable domain: KAGVTQTPRYLIKTRGQQVTLSCSPISGHRSVSWYQQTPGQGLQFLFEYFSETQRNKGNFPGRFSGRQFSNSRSEMNVSTLELGDSALYLCASTRQGGTTDTQYFGPGTRLTVL.

The chain has TRBV7-9 and TRBJ2-2, with D possibly TRBD2 on 5 matching bases. This CDR3 has 16 amino acids. With 5 bases removed from V and 7 bases from J, the gap between germline ends came to 20 bases. Looked up from germline, CDR1 is SEHNR and CDR2 is FQNEAQ (reference sequence). CDR3 amino acids: CASSPIAIPSSGELFF. CDR3 nucleotide sequence: TGTGCCAGCAGCCCGATAGCGATTCCAAGTAGCGGGGAGCTGTTTTTT.

CDR3: CASSQSGGAIGELFF. In DNA form, the CDR3 reads TGCGCCAGCAGCCAAAGTGGGGGGGCGATCGGGGAGCTGTTTTTT. This chain links TRBV4-3 with TRBJ2-2; weak D call: TRBD2 (7 bases). V lost 2 bases and J lost 7, with 14 bases in between. Germline lookup yields CDR1 LGHNA and CDR2 YSLEER. This CDR3 has 15 residues.

The chain combines TRBV6-7 with TRBJ2-4; TRBD1 matches 12 bases. TRBV6-7 is labeled an ORF, and its function is uncertain. V lost 2 bases, J lost 0 bases, and 14 bases stayed unmatched. CDR3 length: 21 residues. The CDR3 nucleotides are TGTGCCAGCAGTTACCCCGGGACAGGGGGCCCTAGAACACTAGCCAAAAACATTCAGTACTTC. Its protein is CASSYPGTGGPRTLAKNIQYF.

The gene calls are TRBV5-4 and TRBJ2-5, with D unresolved. Germline values: CDR1 SGHNT, CDR2 YYREEE (reference sequence). The CDR3 runs 13 residues. V lost 0 bases, J lost 2 bases, and 5 bases lay in between. As DNA, the CDR3 is TGTGCCAGCAGCTTGGTGCAGCAAGAGACCCAGTACTTC. Protein product: CASSLVQQETQYF. The full variable domain, rest sourced from reference TRBV5-4 and TRBJ2-5, is ETGVTQSPTHLIKTRGQQVTLRCSSQSGHNTVSWYQQALGQGPQFIFQYYREEENGRGNFPPRFSGLQFPNYSSELNVNALELDDSALYLCASSLVQQETQYFGPGTRLLVL.

The rearrangement links TRBV19 to TRBJ2-3; 14 nucleotides agree with TRBD2. V lost 9 bases and J lost 5; bases outside the gene matches: 4. The germline CDR1 and CDR2 sequences are LNHDA and SQIVND (reference sequence). The CDR3 is 14 residues long. The DNA of the CDR3 is TGTGCCAGCCAGGGACTAGCGGGAGTAGATACGCAGTATTTT. This gives the protein CASQGLAGVDTQYF.

The chain joins TRBV28 to TRBJ2-6; TRBD1 aligns across 11 bases. Germline V gives CDR1 MDHEN, CDR2 SYDVKM. The trim removed 1 base at V and 2 bases at J, leaving 4 bases unmatched. There are 18 residues in the CDR3. CDR3 sequence reads: CASSLSGQGATGANVLTF. Here the CDR3 DNA reads TGTGCCAGCAGTTTATCAGGACAGGGGGCCACTGGGGCCAACGTCCTGACTTTC.

V and J are TRBV27 and TRBJ2-7; TRBD2 agrees at 11 bases. Germline V CDR1 and CDR2: MNHEY, SMNVEV (reference sequence). V shed 5 bases and J 3 bases; nucleotides not matched to a gene: 3. The CDR3 has 14 amino acids. The CDR3 here is CASSLGLADYEQYF. CDR3 bases: TGTGCCAGCAGTCTGGGACTAGCGGACTACGAGCAGTACTTC.

This chain joins TRBV7-2 and TRBJ2-7; 7 positions agree with TRBD2. CDR1 and CDR2 from the germline V gene are SGHTA and FQGNSA. V lost 6 bases and J lost 7; bases outside the gene matches: 9. CDR3 length: 13 amino acids. The CDR3, as DNA: TGTGCCAGCAGGCGCGCGGGAGATGGGGAGCAGTACTTC. Translation: CASRRAGDGEQYF.

The J gene is TRBJ2-7, the V gene TRBV27; a weak D match, TRBD2 (5 bases). This CDR3 has 14 amino acids. Germline CDR1 is MNHEY and CDR2 is SMNVEV (reference sequence). Trimming pared 0 bases from V and 3 bases from J, leaving 9 bases between. CDR3 DNA: TGTGCCAGCAGTTTATCAGAGGGAAACTACGAGCAGTACTTC. Protein sequence: CASSLSEGNYEQYF.

The chain links TRBV30 to TRBJ2-1; 8 bases align to TRBD1. The CDR3 is 17 residues long. V lost 3 bases and J lost 2; bases outside the gene matches: 12. Germline-derived CDR1 and CDR2 are GTSNPN and SVGIG (reference sequence). CDR3 amino acids: CAWRFLYGQGPYNEQFF. CDR3 DNA sequence: TGTGCCTGGAGGTTTCTTTATGGACAGGGACCCTACAATGAGCAGTTCTTC.

This chain joins TRBV11-3 and TRBJ1-5; D not certain. CDR1 is SGHNT and CDR2 is YENEEA in the germline V gene. Deletions cut 1 base from V and 1 base from J, with 8 bases between. The CDR3 has 15 amino acids. CDR3 sequence reads: CASSLVRVSNQPQHF. DNA of the CDR3: TGTGCCAGCAGCTTAGTTCGGGTCAGCAATCAGCCCCAGCATTTT.

V and J are TRBV2 and TRBJ1-5; D gene unclear. V was cut by 4 bases and J by 2 bases, with 9 bases left in between. Germline CDR1 and CDR2: SNHLY and FYNNEI. The length of the CDR3 is 14 residues. The CDR3 sequence is CASSAEVGNQPQHF. The CDR3 region has the DNA TGTGCCAGCAGTGCGGAGGTTGGCAATCAGCCCCAGCATTTT.

The chain couples TRBV30 to TRBJ1-1; D may be TRBD1 (6 bases). This CDR3 spans 13 amino acids. The ends were cut back, 2 bases at V and 4 bases at J, with 11 bases in the middle. CDR1 GTSNPN and CDR2 SVGIG come from the germline V gene (reference sequence). The CDR3 DNA reads TGTGCCTGGAGTCACGGGGGGCTCACTGAAGCTTTCTTT. Its translation is CAWSHGGLTEAFF.

The chain uses TRBV29-1 and TRBJ2-7; 10 nucleotides line up with TRBD1. The CDR3 length is 13 residues. Germline trimming cut 8 bases from V and 5 bases from J; bases unmatched to any gene: 9. Germline CDR1 is SQVTM and CDR2 is ANQGSEA. The CDR3 DNA follows: TGCAGCTGTGCGGGACAGGGGTCCCACGAGCAGTACTTC. As protein: CSCAGQGSHEQYF.

This chain connects TRBV6-5 to TRBJ2-5; 8 nucleotides align to TRBD1. The V segment lost 5 bases and the J segment 5 bases; nucleotides outside the gene matches: 10. Germline CDR1 reads MNHEY; CDR2 reads SVGAGI. CDR3 length: 15 amino acids. The CDR3 nucleotides are TGTGCCAGCAGTGGGGACAGGTTTGATGGGGAGACCCAGTACTTC. Residues: CASSGDRFDGETQYF.

The chain couples TRBV5-1 to TRBJ2-4; the match to TRBD2 covers 14 bases. The V and J ends lost 3 bases and 0 bases, in that order; junction bases with no gene match: 11. The CDR3 contains 20 residues. Germline V lookup: CDR1 SGHRS, CDR2 YFSETQ. Written as DNA, the CDR3 is TGCGCCAGCAGCTCCGGGACTAGCGGGAGAACTACGCTAGCCAAAAACATTCAGTACTTC. Translating it yields CASSSGTSGRTTLAKNIQYF.

The chain employs TRBV7-2 and TRBJ2-3; 8 positions agree with TRBD2. The CDR3 runs 14 residues. CDR1 is SGHTA, CDR2 FQGNSA, per germline. V lost 3 bases and J lost 4; bases outside the gene matches: 3. The CDR3: CASSFTAGADTQYF. The CDR3 DNA reads TGTGCCAGCAGCTTCACAGCGGGGGCAGATACGCAGTATTTT.

The chain couples TRBV28 to TRBJ1-4, with unresolved D. Germline-derived CDR1 and CDR2 are MDHEN and SYDVKM. V was clipped by 5 bases and J by 6 bases, with 7 bases between them. The CDR3 spans 12 residues. CDR3 sequence: CASSLRDEKLFF. The CDR3 DNA is TGTGCCAGCAGTCTGAGGGATGAAAAACTGTTTTTT. Filled out from reference TRBV28 and TRBJ1-4, the complete variable domain reads DVKVTQSSRYLVKRTGEKVFLECVQDMDHENMFWYRQDPGLGLRLIYFSYDVKMKEKGDIPEGYSVSREKKERFSLILESASTNQTSMYLCASSLRDEKLFFGSGTQLSVL.

J is TRBJ2-7 and V is TRBV28; the match to TRBD1 covers 9 bases. V shed 4 bases, J shed 2 bases, and the junction held 6 bases outside the gene matches. Germline loops: CDR1 MDHEN, CDR2 SYDVKM. CDR3 length: 15 residues. CDR3 coding DNA: TGTGCCAGCAGTTCCCTATGGACAGGGGCCTACGAGCAGTACTTC. Encoded protein: CASSSLWTGAYEQYF.

The chain has TRBV19 and TRBJ1-5; a possible D gene is TRBD1 (5 bases). Trimming pared 3 bases from V and 4 bases from J, leaving 13 bases between. CDR1 and CDR2 (germline): LNHDA, SQIVND (reference sequence). The CDR3 is 15 residues long. CDR3 sequence (DNA): TGTGCCAGTAGTATCCGGGGGGAGTTTAATCAGCCCCAGCATTTT. It codes for CASSIRGEFNQPQHF.

The chain couples TRBV5-1 to TRBJ2-7; D is undetermined. CDR1 is SGHRS and CDR2 is YFSETQ in the germline V gene. The CDR3 loop spans 13 amino acids. V lost 3 bases and J lost 1, with 8 bases in between. CDR3 region: CASSSQESYEQYF. DNA of the CDR3: TGCGCCAGCAGCTCCCAGGAATCCTACGAGCAGTACTTC.

This rearrangement joins TRBV5-6 to TRBJ2-2, with D possibly TRBD2 on 5 matching bases. The CDR3 runs to 13 residues. In germline, CDR1 is SGHDT, CDR2 YYEEEE. V lost 4 bases to trimming and J lost 6 bases, with 10 bases between them. DNA for the CDR3: TGTGCCAGCAGCGGACCTAGCTCCGGGGAGCTGTTTTTT. As protein: CASSGPSSGELFF.